Below, one T cell receptor beta chain is given with its context. No antigen is known for it. The record originates from a study of T cell clonotyping in hematopoietic cell transplantation. Overall study results and limits: Graft donor and pretransplant recipient Inverse Simpson Index values predicted broader posttransplant TCR diversity. CD4 and CD8 repertoire contributions could not be separated without sorting.

Assay: immunoSEQ multiplex PCR; the TCRdb copy retains only in-frame clones and omits some. The sample lists 7,900 or so clones; 89% were seen once. Germline V lookup: CDR1 SGHRS, CDR2 YFSETQ. CDR3 length equals 15 residues. V was cut by 4 bases and J by 2 bases, with 13 bases left in between. Here the sequenced sample was PBMCs, taken 30 days after allogeneic stem cell transplant. The V and J genes are TRBV5-1 and TRBJ2-1; possibly TRBD2 for D (6 bases). The sequence derives from a female patient aged 50-60 years who had an allogeneic stem cell transplant from an unrelated donor, so the T cells may come from the graft donor. Some clones in this sample may be carry-over from other donors' samples. CDR3 loop: CASSALAETYNEQFF. Written as DNA, the CDR3 is TGCGCCAGCAGCGCATTAGCGGAAACCTACAATGAGCAGTTCTTC.